This TCR beta chain was identified in a study of blood T cells in healthy people across ages (dated by TCRdb to between 2015 and 2017). A note on the overall study: In model experiments, roughly one uniquely barcoded TCR beta cDNA molecule per two T cells was captured by template switching. The study analyzed two additional independent replicas of 1 million unique cDNA reads from the same blood draw for two donors, one aged 18 to 29 and one aged 80 or older. Donors of different ages were randomly distributed across sequencing lanes to avoid experimental bias. The study measured age-related changes in TCR beta repertoire diversity using deep sequencing normalized with unique cDNA molecular identifiers. The donors were divided into four age groups: young (average roughly 15 years), middle-aged (almost 40), aged (around 67) and long-lived (about 80). Broader findings and caveats from the paper: Because profiling used bulk unsorted PBMCs, naive and antigen-experienced compartments could not be compared conclusively. Donor CMV infection status was unknown, potentially confounding age-related changes in expanded clonotypes. Estimates of total diversity based on one million sequenced T cells were considered lower bounds and underestimates. Compared with the aged group, more naive CD4+ T cells, fewer expanded clones and increased TCR diversity were shown by the long-lived group, suggesting age selection. The percentage of naive T cells measured by flow cytometry correlated strongly with observed TCR beta diversity. Observed TCR beta diversity per million T cells fell roughly linearly with age, and a significant reduction was already apparent by age around 44.

This clonotype showed up just a few times. There is no known antigen for this receptor. Per-base qualities were not stored, and no clone one base away is much larger. The donors were 40 or so Caucasian individuals from Russia, aged 6 to 90 years, who were systemically healthy. About 9.6 milliliters of peripheral blood were collected from each donor into EDTA-treated Vacutainer tubes. Ficoll-Paque density-gradient centrifugation was used to isolate PBMCs, with at least 7 million per sample. Total RNA was extracted from PBMCs with Trizol reagent, with at least 6 micrograms obtained per sample. The percentages of naive CD45RAhigh/CD27high T cells were determined by flow cytometry on a PBMC aliquot from every donor. Libraries were made using 5' RACE. These reads were obtained on an Illumina HiSeq 2500. A second PCR of about 7 to 12 cycles was run with a J-beta primer mix and a sample-barcoded 5' primer. A template-switch 5' adaptor carrying 12 random nucleotides introduced a unique molecular identifier onto each TCR beta cDNA molecule. At least 3 million CDR3-containing paired-end reads were obtained from each sample. First-strand cDNA was synthesized from all RNA with the Mint cDNA synthesis kit, primed by a TRBC-specific oligonucleotide. Following uracil-DNA glycosylase treatment, all cDNA underwent a first 18-cycle PCR with the universal primers M1SS and BC2_uni_R. From the authors' description of their analysis: Each sample was normalized by randomly selecting 1 million high-quality reads, each carrying a distinct molecular identifier. Reads with shared molecular identifiers were discarded instead of being binned into consensus sequences. CDR3 identification, clonotype clustering and error correction used MiTCR with a Q25 quality threshold and the strictest error-elimination algorithm. Lower-bound total TCR beta diversity was estimated with a nonparametric unseen species model using Euler transformation. TCRdb's own reprocessing of the public reads used fastp at Q25 and MiXCR and kept productive beta chains. Each entry merges the rows of one CDR3 protein and shows their most common DNA and genes. The V and J calls were not made by the authors but by TCRdb's processing. Within this sample are about 600,000 distinct CDR3 sequences, with around half of them counted one time only. 20% to 25% of the sample is taken by the ten largest.

In the germline V gene, CDR1 corresponds to LGHNA and CDR2 to YNFKEQ. Germline trimming amounts to 6 bases on V and 2 bases on J, with 10 as the count of junction bases outside the gene matches. The CDR3 runs 16 amino acids, cysteine and phenylalanine included. Only the CDR3 DNA stays, 48 bases, in frame from base 1. The chain is assembled from TRBV4-2 and TRBJ2-3; TRBD2 agrees with 8 junctional bases. Sequenced material: blood. This receptor was obtained from an elderly man in good health. The CDR3 in this case is CASSPLIAGFTDTQYF. The DNA reads TGTGCCAGCAGTCCTCTAATAGCGGGATTCACAGATACGCAGTATTTT.